Described below is a single T cell receptor (beta chain) sequence and its context. Its matching antigen is unknown. After removal of 2 bases from V and 5 bases from J, the junction contained 9 bases not matched to a gene. The CDR3 spans 15 residues. Germline values: CDR1 SGHNT, CDR2 YYREEE (reference sequence). The sample originates from a study of T cell repertoires in cytomegalovirus infection. Study outcomes and limitations: Public TCR beta family frequency separated CMV-and-HLA carriers, including in an independent cohort.

TCRdb reanalysed the reads using MiXCR and keeps one entry per CDR3 protein. The top ten hold 50% to 70% of the sample, which has 60,000 to 75,000 distinct CDR3 sequences, less than 30% seen once. Sequenced here: CD8+ T cells from cultured PBMCs, sampled from culture after CMV antigen stimulation. The TCR comes from a human donor in good health (CMV status not recorded). Some clones in this sample may be carry-over from other donors' samples. The rearrangement links TRBV5-4 to TRBJ2-5; 7 bases agree with TRBD1. The CDR3 nucleotides are TGTGCCAGCAGCTTCCGGTTAGGGGGCAAGGAGACCCAGTACTTC. Its translation is CASSFRLGGKETQYF.